This T cell receptor (beta chain) stems from a study of blood T cell repertoires in COVID-19. Study in general: PBMCs, B-cell-depleted T cells, or T cells were the source of the cDNA or gDNA that made up the material.

In the authors' workflow: From reference gene primer amplification, estimates of nucleated cell counts were derived. Repertoires were generated with immunoSEQ multiplex PCR, while TCRdb's copy carries only in-frame clones and drops some. From that table come the V and J calls and clone size; the DNA was used to work out D and trimming. There are roughly 120,000 clones in the sample; approximately 88% occur only once, and 0.83% lies in the top ten. V was clipped by 6 bases and J by 4 bases, with 16 bases between them. Per germline, CDR1 SGHRS and CDR2 YFSETQ. The CDR3 runs 14 residues. The V gene is TRBV5-1, the J gene TRBJ1-1, with D perhaps matching TRBD1 (5 bases). Source material: peripheral blood. This sequence originates from a woman aged 70 to 79 with acute or convalescent COVID-19. CDR3 sequence reads: CASNDSPSVTEAFF. The CDR3 coding sequence is TGCGCCAGCAATGACAGTCCCTCAGTCACTGAAGCTTTCTTT.